This T cell receptor beta chain was captured in a study of T cell responses to AZD1222 COVID-19 vaccine. Produced via immunoSEQ multiplex PCR; TCRdb's table is partial and in-frame only. This sample has tens of thousands of clones, with approximately 90% found just once. This material consisted of peripheral blood, taken 28 days after the second AZD1222 dose. This TCR was recovered from an adult who received the AZD1222 COVID-19 vaccine.

CDR3 sequence (DNA): TGTGCCAGCAGCTGGGGCGGTTCCTCCTACGAGCAGTACTTC. It translates to CASSWGGSSYEQYF. The V and J genes are TRBV12-1 and TRBJ2-7; the table names TRBD1, a call not compared with the DNA. TRBV12-1 is a recognized pseudogene. The CDR3 covers 14 residues.